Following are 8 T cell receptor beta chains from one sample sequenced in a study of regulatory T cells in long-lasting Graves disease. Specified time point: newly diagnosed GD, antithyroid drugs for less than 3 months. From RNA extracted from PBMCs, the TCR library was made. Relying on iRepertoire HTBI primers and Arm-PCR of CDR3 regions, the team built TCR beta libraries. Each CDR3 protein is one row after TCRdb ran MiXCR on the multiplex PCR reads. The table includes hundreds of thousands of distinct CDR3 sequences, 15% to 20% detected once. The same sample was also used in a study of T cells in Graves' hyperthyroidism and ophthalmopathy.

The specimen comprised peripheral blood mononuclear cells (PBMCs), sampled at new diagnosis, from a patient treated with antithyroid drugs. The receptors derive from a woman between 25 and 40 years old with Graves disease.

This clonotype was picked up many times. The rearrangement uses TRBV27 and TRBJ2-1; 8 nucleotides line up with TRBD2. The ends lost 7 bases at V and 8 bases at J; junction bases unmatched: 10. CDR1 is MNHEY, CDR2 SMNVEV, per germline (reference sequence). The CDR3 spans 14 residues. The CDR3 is CASIQSGSRDEQFF. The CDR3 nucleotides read TGTGCCAGCATTCAAAGCGGGAGTCGCGATGAGCAGTTCTTC.

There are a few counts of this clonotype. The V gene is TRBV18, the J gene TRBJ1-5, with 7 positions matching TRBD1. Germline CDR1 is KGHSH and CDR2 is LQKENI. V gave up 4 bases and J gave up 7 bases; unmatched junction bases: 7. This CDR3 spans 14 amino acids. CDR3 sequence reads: CASSRDRAEQPQHF. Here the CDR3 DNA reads TGTGCCAGCTCACGAGACAGGGCGGAACAGCCCCAGCATTTT.

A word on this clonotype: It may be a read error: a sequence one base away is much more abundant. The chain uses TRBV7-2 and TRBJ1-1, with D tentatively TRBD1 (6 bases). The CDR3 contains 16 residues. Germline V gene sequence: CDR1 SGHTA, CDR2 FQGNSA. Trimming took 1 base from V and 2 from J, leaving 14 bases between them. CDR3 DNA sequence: TGTGCCAGCAGCTTAGGGGGGGCGGGGAGAAACACTGAAGCTTTCTTT. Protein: CASSLGGAGRNTEAFF. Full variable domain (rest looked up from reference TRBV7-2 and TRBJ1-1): GAGVSQSPSNKVTEKGKDVELRCDPISGHTALYWYRQSLGQGLEFLIYFQGNSAPDKSGLPSDRFSAERTGGSVSTLTIQRTQQEDSAVYLCASSLGGAGRNTEAFFGQGTRLTVV.

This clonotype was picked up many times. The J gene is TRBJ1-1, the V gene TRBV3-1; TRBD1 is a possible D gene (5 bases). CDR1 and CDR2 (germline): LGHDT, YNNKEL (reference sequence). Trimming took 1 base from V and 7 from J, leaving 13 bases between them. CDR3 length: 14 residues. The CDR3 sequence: CASSQGRGDLEAFF. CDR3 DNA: TGTGCCAGCAGCCAAGGGCGAGGGGACCTTGAAGCTTTCTTT.

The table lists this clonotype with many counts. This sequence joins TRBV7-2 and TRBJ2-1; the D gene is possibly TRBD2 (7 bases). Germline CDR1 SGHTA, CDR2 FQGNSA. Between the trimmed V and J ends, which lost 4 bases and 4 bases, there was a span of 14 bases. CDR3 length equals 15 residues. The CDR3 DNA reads TGTGCCAGCAGCTCGGGGAGGGGGGGTTACAATGAGCAGTTCTTC. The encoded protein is CASSSGRGGYNEQFF.

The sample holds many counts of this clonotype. DNA of the CDR3: TGTGCCAGCAGTCGCCCCGGGACCGCCAATGAGCAGTTCTTC. It encodes CASSRPGTANEQFF. The chain combines TRBV6-1 with TRBJ2-1; D could derive from TRBD1 or TRBD2 (5 bases each). Trimming left V 5 bases short and J 6 bases short, with 14 bases between. This CDR3 is built from 14 residues. Germline CDR1 MNHNS, CDR2 SASEGT.

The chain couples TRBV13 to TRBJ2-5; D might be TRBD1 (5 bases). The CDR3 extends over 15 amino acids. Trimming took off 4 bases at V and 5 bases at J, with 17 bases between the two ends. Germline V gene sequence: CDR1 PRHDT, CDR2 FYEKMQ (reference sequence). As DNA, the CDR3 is TGTGCCAGCAGCTCCCTCACAGGAGCGCGGGAGACCCAGTACTTC. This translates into CASSSLTGARETQYF.

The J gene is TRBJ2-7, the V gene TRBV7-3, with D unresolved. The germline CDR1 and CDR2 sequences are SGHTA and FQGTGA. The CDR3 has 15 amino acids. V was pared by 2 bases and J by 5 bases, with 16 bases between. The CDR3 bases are TGTGCCAGCAGCTTAGGAGCGAGCGCCCCCCACGAGCAGTACTTC. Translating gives CASSLGASAPHEQYF.